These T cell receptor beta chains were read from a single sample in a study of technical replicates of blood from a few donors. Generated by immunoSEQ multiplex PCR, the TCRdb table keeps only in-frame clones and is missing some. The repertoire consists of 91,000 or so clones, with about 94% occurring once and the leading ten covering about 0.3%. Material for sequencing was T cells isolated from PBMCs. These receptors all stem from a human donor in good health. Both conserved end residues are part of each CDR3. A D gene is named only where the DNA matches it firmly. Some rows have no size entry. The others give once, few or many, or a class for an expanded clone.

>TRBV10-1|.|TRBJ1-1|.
CASSDHPGTSGNTEAFF
TGCGCCAGCAGTGACCACCCCGGGACTTCAGGGAACACTGAAGCTTTCTTT
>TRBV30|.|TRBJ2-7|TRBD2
CAWRTSSYEQYF
TGTGCCTGGAGGACTAGCAGTTACGAGCAGTACTTC
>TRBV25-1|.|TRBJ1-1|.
CASSELNRENTEAFF
TGTGCCAGCAGTGAACTAAACAGGGAGAACACTGAAGCTTTCTTT
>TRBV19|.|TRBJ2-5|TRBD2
CASSIGSLAGRETQYF
TGTGCCAGTAGTATAGGGTCCCTAGCGGGAAGAGAGACCCAGTACTTC
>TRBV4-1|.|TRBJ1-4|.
CASSHRVGEKLFF
TGCGCCAGCAGCCACAGGGTTGGTGAAAAACTGTTTTTT
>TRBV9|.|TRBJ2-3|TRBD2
CASSGPREEREIGTDTQYF
TGTGCCAGCAGCGGCCCTCGGGAGGAGCGGGAGATCGGCACAGATACGCAGTATTTT
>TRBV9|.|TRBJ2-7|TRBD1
CASSPGQGGEQYF
TGTGCCAGCAGCCCCGGACAGGGCGGCGAGCAGTACTTC
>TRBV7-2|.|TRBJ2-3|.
CASSPLAFSTDTQYF
TGTGCCAGCAGCCCTCTAGCGTTCAGCACAGATACGCAGTATTTT
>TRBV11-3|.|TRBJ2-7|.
CASSFRTVYEQYF
TGTGCCAGCAGCTTCCGGACAGTCTACGAGCAGTACTTC
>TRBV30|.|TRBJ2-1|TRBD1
CAWSPGTAQRSQFF
TGTGCCTGGAGTCCCGGGACAGCTCAAAGGAGCCAGTTCTTC
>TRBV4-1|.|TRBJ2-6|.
CATSGELSGANVLTF
TGCGCCACTTCAGGTGAGCTCTCTGGGGCCAACGTCCTGACTTTC
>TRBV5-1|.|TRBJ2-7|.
CASSQEALDYEQYF
TGCGCCAGCAGCCAGGAGGCCTTAGACTACGAGCAGTACTTC
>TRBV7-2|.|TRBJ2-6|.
CASSKRVSGANVLTF
TGTGCCAGCTCGAAGCGGGTCTCTGGGGCCAACGTCCTGACTTTC
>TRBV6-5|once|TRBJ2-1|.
CASSYIQRYNEQFF
TGTGCCAGCAGTTACATCCAACGGTACAATGAGCAGTTCTTC
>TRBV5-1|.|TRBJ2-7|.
CASSLVVGEIYEQYF
TGCGCCAGCAGCTTGGTAGTGGGAGAGATTTACGAGCAGTACTTC
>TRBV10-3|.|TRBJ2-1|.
CAIMNGSSYNEQFF
TGTGCCATCATGAACGGGAGTTCTTACAATGAGCAGTTCTTC
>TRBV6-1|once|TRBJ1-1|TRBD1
CASSEFTGATGEAFF
TGTGCCAGCAGTGAATTTACAGGGGCGACCGGTGAAGCTTTCTTT
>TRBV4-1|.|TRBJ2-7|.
CASSPAEGDYYF
TGCGCCAGCAGCCCCGCGGAGGGGGACTACTACTTC
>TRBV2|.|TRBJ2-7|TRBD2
CASSGTSGWYEQYF
TGTGCCAGCAGTGGAACTAGCGGGTGGTACGAGCAGTACTTC
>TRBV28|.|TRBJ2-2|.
CASSLGGAHTGELFF
TGTGCCAGCAGTTTAGGGGGGGCTCACACCGGGGAGCTGTTTTTT
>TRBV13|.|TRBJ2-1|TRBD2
CASSSRTSGRGNEQFF
TGTGCCAGCAGCTCAAGGACTAGCGGGAGAGGGAATGAGCAGTTCTTC
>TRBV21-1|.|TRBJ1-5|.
CASSKALNQPQHF
TGTGCCAGCAGCAAAGCCCTCAATCAGCCCCAGCATTTT
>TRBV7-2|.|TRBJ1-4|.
CASSLVQNEKLFF
TGTGCCAGCAGCTTAGTGCAGAATGAAAAACTGTTTTTT
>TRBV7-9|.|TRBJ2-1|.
CASSLAGAQLNEQFF
TGTGCCAGCAGCTTAGCGGGAGCGCAACTTAATGAGCAGTTCTTC
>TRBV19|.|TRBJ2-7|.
CASSIPRGEQYF
TGTGCCAGTAGTATTCCCCGCGGCGAGCAGTACTTC
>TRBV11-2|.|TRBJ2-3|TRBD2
CASSFTRLADTQYF
TGTGCCAGCAGTTTTACCCGACTAGCTGATACGCAGTATTTT
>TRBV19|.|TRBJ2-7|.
CASSISATTIYEQYF
TGTGCCAGTAGTATAAGCGCCACGACTATCTACGAGCAGTACTTC
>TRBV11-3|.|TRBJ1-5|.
CASSPGGDQPQHF
TGTGCCAGCAGCCCCGGAGGGGATCAGCCCCAGCATTTT
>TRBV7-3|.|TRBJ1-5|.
CASSPPQERSGNQPQHF
TGTGCCAGCAGCCCCCCTCAGGAACGTAGCGGCAATCAGCCCCAGCATTTT
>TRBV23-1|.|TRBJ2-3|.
CASSQSRVSPGGTDTQYF
TGCGCCAGCAGTCAATCGAGGGTCTCCCCGGGGGGCACAGATACGCAGTATTTT
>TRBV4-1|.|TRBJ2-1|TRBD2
CASSQERELNNEQFF
TGCGCCAGCAGCCAAGAGCGGGAGTTAAACAATGAGCAGTTCTTC
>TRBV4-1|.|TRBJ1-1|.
CASSQVESNTEAFF
TGCGCCAGCAGCCAAGTCGAGAGTAACACTGAAGCTTTCTTT
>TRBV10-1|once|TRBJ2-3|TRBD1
CASSGGQISSDTQYF
TGCGCCAGCAGTGGGGGACAGATTTCATCAGATACGCAGTATTTT
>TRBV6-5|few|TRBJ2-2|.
CASSGSSSGELFF
TGTGCCAGCAGTGGTAGCTCTAGTGGGGAGCTGTTTTTT
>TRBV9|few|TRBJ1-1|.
CASSVTPGDTEAFF
TGTGCCAGCAGCGTAACCCCCGGGGACACTGAAGCTTTCTTT
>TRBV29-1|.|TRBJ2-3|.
CSVERTGTDTQYF
TGCAGCGTTGAGAGAACAGGCACAGATACGCAGTATTTT
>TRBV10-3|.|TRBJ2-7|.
CAITESGIYEQYF
TGTGCCATCACAGAGAGCGGTATCTACGAGCAGTACTTC
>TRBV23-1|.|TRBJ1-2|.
CASVEDYGYTF
TGCGCCAGCGTTGAGGACTATGGCTACACCTTC
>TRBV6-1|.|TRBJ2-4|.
CASSESGDIQYF
TGTGCCAGCAGTGAGTCGGGAGACATTCAGTACTTC
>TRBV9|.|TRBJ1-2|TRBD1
CASSVGVQGLYGYTF
TGTGCCAGCAGCGTAGGGGTACAGGGGCTCTATGGCTACACCTTC
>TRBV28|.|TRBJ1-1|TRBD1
CASSRTGDGNTEAFF
TGTGCCAGCAGCAGAACAGGGGACGGTAACACTGAAGCTTTCTTT
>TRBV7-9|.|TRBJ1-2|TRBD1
CASSLGQGDGYTF
TGTGCCAGCAGCTTAGGGCAGGGGGATGGCTACACCTTC
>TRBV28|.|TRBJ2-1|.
CASRGTGTPSYNEQFF
TGTGCCAGCAGAGGGACCGGGACTCCCTCCTACAATGAGCAGTTCTTC
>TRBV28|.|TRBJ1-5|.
CASSWSGVGNSNQPQHF
TGTGCCAGCAGTTGGTCCGGGGTCGGGAATAGCAATCAGCCCCAGCATTTT
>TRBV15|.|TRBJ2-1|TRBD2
CATQAGINNEQFF
TGTGCCACCCAAGCGGGAATTAACAATGAGCAGTTCTTC
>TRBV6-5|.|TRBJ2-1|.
CASSYGQSGSNEQFF
TGTGCCAGCAGTTACGGACAGTCGGGCTCCAATGAGCAGTTCTTC
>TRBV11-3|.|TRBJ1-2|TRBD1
CASSLEVRDSDNYGYTF
TGTGCCAGCAGCTTAGAAGTCAGGGACAGCGACAACTATGGCTACACCTTC
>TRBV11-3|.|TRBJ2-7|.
CASSFSWSSYEQYF
TGTGCCAGCAGCTTCTCCTGGAGCTCCTACGAGCAGTACTTC
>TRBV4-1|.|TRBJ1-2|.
CASSQENRRDGYTF
TGCGCCAGCAGCCAAGAGAACAGGAGAGATGGCTACACCTTC
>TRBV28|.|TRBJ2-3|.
CASSLLPGDTQYF
TGTGCCAGCAGTTTATTACCCGGAGATACGCAGTATTTT
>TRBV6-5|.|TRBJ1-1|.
CASSYSRQVEAFF
TGTGCCAGCAGTTACTCACGACAGGTTGAAGCTTTCTTT
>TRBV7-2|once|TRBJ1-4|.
CASSPTGSQGEKLFF
TGTGCCAGCAGCCCCACAGGGAGCCAAGGTGAAAAACTGTTTTTT
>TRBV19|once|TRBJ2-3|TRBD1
CASSTGQNTQYF
TGTGCCAGTAGTACGGGACAGAATACGCAGTATTTT
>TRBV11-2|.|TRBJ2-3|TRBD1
CASGQGIALPGTQYF
TGTGCCAGCGGACAGGGGATCGCCCTTCCGGGGACGCAGTATTTT
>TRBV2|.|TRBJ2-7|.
CASTWTEAYEQYF
TGTGCCAGCACCTGGACAGAGGCCTACGAGCAGTACTTC
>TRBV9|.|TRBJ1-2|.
CASSVGYSKYGYTF
TGTGCCAGCAGCGTAGGGTACTCCAAATATGGCTACACCTTC
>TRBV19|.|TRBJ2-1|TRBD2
CASTPGTSGSQFF
TGTGCCAGTACCCCAGGGACTAGCGGTTCACAGTTCTTC
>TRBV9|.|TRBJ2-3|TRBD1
CASSTGGNLDTQYF
TGTGCCAGCAGCACAGGGGGAAATTTAGATACGCAGTATTTT